This T cell receptor (beta chain) came from a study of blood T cell repertoires in COVID-19. Across the whole study: Nucleic acid was either cDNA or gDNA, and it came from T cells, B-cell-depleted T cells, or PBMCs.

This table comes from immunoSEQ multiplex PCR, and its TCRdb copy is limited to in-frame clones, with some not included. The sample shows approximately 320,000 clones, about 87% of them seen only once. Individuals aged roughly 18 to 95 years were recruited from roughly 22 US areas. The CDR3 is 15 residues long. The V segment lost 2 bases and the J segment 4 bases; nucleotides outside the gene matches: 4. Germline V gene lookup returns CDR1 SGHVS and CDR2 FQNEAQ. The chain joins TRBV7-8 to TRBJ2-3, with TRBD2 matching 9 bases. The source material was PBMCs or T cells enriched from blood (not recorded which). The sequence derives from a woman aged 18-29 years who had recovered from COVID-19. CDR3 coding DNA: TGTGCCAGCAGCTTATACGGCGGGAGGGCAGATACGCAGTATTTT. Translating it yields CASSLYGGRADTQYF.